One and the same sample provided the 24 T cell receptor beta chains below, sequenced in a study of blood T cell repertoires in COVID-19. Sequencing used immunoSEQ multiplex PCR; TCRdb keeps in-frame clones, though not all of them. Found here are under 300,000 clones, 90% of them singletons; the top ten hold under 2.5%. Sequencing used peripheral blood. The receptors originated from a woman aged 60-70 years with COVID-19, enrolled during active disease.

In DNA, the CDR3 is TGTGCCAGCAGCTTAGACCGACAGGGAGTAACTGAAGCTTTCTTT. Translating it yields CASSLDRQGVTEAFF. The V gene is TRBV7-6, the J gene TRBJ1-1; 7 nucleotides line up with TRBD1. V was clipped by 1 base and J by 5 bases; unmatched bases: 7. CDR3 length equals 15 residues. Germline lookup yields CDR1 SGHVS and CDR2 FNYEAQ. The complete variable domain, with remaining parts taken from reference TRBV7-6 and TRBJ1-1, reads GAGVSQSPRYKVTKRGQDVALRCDPISGHVSLYWYRQALGQGPEFLTYFNYEAQQDKSGLPNDRFSAERPEGSISTLTIQRTEQRDSAMYRCASSLDRQGVTEAFFGQGTRLTVV.

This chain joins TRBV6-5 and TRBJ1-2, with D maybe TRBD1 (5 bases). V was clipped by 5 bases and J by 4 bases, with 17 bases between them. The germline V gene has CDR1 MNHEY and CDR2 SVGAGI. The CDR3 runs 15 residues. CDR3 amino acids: CASSRGTLGTYGYTF. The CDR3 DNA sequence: TGTGCCAGCAGTCGCGGGACCCTCGGGACCTATGGCTACACCTTC.

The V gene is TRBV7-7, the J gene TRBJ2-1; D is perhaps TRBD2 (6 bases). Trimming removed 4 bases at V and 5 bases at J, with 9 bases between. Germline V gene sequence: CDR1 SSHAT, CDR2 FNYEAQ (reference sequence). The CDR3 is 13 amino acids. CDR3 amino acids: CASSSGLNNEQFF. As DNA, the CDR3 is TGTGCCAGCAGCTCGGGACTTAACAATGAGCAGTTCTTC.

In DNA, the CDR3 is TGTGCCAGCAGATCCAACACCCCATTAAACTATGGCTACACCTTC. Its translation is CASRSNTPLNYGYTF. The V gene is TRBV6-5, the J gene TRBJ1-2; D gene unclear. The germline CDR1 and CDR2 sequences are MNHEY and SVGAGI. Trimming took 6 bases from V and 2 from J, leaving 16 bases between them. The CDR3 runs to 15 residues.

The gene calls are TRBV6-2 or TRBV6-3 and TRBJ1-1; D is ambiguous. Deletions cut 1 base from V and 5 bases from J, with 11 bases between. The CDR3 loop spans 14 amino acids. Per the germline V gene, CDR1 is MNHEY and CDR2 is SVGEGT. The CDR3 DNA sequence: TGTGCCAGCAGTTACTTCGGGAGGGAGACTGAAGCTTTCTTT. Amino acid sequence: CASSYFGRETEAFF.

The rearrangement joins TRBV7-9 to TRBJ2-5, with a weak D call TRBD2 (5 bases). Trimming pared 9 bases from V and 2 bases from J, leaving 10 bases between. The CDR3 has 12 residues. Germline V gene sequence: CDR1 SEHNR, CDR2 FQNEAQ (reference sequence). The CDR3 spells CASRRQQETQYF. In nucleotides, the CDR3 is TGTGCCAGTAGGAGGCAACAAGAGACCCAGTACTTC.

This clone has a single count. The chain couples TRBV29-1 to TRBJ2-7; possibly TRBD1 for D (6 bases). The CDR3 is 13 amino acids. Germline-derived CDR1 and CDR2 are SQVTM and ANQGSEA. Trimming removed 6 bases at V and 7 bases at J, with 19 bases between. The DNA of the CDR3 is TGCAGCGTGCGGGTGGGGGCCCAGGGTGAGCAGTACTTC. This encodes CSVRVGAQGEQYF.

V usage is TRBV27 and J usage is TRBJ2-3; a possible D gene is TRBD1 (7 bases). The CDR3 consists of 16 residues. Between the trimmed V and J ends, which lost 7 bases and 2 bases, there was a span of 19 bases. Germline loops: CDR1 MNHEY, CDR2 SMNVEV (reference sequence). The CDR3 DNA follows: TGTGCCAGCAATGCAGGGGGGACGTGGGCCACAGATACGCAGTATTTT. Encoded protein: CASNAGGTWATDTQYF.

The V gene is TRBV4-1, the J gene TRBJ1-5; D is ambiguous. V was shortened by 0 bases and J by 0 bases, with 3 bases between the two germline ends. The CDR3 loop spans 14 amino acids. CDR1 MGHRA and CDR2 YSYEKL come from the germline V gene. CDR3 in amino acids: CASSQDLSNQPQHF. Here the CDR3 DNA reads TGCGCCAGCAGCCAAGATCTTAGCAATCAGCCCCAGCATTTT.

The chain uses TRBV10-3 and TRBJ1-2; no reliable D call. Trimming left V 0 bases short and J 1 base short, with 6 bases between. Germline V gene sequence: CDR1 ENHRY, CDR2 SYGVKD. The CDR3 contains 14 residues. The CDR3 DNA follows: TGTGCCATCAGTGAGTCGGCGGTTAACTATGGCTACACCTTC. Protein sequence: CAISESAVNYGYTF.

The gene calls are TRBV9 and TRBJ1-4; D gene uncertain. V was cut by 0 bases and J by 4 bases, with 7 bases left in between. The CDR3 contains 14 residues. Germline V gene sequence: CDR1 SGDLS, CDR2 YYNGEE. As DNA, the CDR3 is TGTGCCAGCAGCGTAGATCAGATTAATGAAAAACTGTTTTTT. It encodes CASSVDQINEKLFF.

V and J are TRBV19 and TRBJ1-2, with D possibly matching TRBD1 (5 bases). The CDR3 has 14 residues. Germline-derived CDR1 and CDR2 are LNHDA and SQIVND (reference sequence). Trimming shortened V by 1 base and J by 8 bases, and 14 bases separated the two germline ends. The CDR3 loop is CASSIGDSSRGYTF. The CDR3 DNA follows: TGTGCCAGTAGTATAGGAGACAGTTCTAGAGGCTACACCTTC.

DNA of the CDR3: TGTGCCAGCAGTTACTCCCCGACAGACAGTAATGAAAAACTGTTTTTT. Its translation is CASSYSPTDSNEKLFF. The chain uses TRBV6-5 and TRBJ1-4; a weak D match, TRBD1 (5 bases). CDR3 length: 16 residues. Between the trimmed V and J ends, which lost 0 bases and 4 bases, there was a span of 12 bases. Germline CDR1 reads MNHEY; CDR2 reads SVGAGI.

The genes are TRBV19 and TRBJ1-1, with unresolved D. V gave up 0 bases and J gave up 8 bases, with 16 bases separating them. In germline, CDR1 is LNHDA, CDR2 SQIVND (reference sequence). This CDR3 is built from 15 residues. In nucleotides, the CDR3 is TGTGCCAGTAGTATAGATCAATCTATGGCGAGGGAAGCTTTCTTT. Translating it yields CASSIDQSMAREAFF.

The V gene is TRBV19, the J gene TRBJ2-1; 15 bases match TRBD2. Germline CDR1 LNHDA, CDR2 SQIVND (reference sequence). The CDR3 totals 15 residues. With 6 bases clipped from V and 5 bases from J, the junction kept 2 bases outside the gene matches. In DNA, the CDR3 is TGTGCCAGTAGCCGGACTAGCGGGGGGGACAATGAGCAGTTCTTC. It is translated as CASSRTSGGDNEQFF. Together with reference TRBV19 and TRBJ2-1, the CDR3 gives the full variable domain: DGGITQSPKYLFRKEGQNVTLSCEQNLNHDAMYWYRQDPGQGLRLIYYSQIVNDFQKGDIAEGYSVSREKKESFPLTVTSAQKNPTAFYLCASSRTSGGDNEQFFGPGTRLTVL.

In DNA, the CDR3 is TGTGCCAGCAGTTCGGGTCCCGGCGAGCAGTACTTC. Translated: CASSSGPGEQYF. V gene TRBV6-2 or TRBV6-3 combines with J gene TRBJ2-7; D call uncertain. This CDR3 is built from 12 residues. Germline V gene lookup returns CDR1 MNHEY and CDR2 SVGEGT. V lost 4 bases and J 6 bases, leaving 10 bases between the germline ends.

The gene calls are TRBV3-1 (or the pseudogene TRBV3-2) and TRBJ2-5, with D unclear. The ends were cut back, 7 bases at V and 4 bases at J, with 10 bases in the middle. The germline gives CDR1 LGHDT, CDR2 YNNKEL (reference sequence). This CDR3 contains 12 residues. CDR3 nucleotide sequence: TGTGCCAGCACCTCCGGCGGAGAGACCCAGTACTTC. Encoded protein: CASTSGGETQYF.

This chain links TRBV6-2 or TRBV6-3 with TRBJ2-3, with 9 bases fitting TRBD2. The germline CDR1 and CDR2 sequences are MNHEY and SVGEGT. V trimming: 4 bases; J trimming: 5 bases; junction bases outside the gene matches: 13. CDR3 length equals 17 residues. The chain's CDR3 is CASSSSYPAGGVDTQYF. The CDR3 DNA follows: TGTGCCAGCAGTTCAAGTTATCCAGCGGGGGGCGTAGATACGCAGTATTTT.

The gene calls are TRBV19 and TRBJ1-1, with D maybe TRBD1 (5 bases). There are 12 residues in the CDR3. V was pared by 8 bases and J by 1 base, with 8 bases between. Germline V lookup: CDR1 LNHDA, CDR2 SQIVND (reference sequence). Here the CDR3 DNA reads TGTGCCAGTCTCGACAGGAACACTGAAGCTTTCTTT. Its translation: CASLDRNTEAFF.

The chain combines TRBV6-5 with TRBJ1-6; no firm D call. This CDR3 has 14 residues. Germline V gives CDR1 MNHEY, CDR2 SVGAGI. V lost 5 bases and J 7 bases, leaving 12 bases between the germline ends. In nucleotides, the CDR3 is TGTGCCAGCAGTCCCCGGTTATCCAATTCACCCCTCCACTTT. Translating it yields CASSPRLSNSPLHF.

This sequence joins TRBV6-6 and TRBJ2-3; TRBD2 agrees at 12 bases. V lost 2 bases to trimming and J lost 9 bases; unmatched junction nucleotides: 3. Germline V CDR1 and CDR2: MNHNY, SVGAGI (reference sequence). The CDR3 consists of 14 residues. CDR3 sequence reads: CASSYRTSGATQYF. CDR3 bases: TGTGCCAGCAGTTACCGGACTAGCGGGGCGACGCAGTATTTT.

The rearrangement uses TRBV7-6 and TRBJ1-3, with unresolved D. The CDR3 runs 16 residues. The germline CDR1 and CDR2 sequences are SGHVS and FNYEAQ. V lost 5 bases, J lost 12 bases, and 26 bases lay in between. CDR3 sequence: CASSVSGRLSGNGIYF. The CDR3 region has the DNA TGTGCCAGCAGCGTTAGTGGCCGACTCTCGGGAAACGGCATATATTTT.

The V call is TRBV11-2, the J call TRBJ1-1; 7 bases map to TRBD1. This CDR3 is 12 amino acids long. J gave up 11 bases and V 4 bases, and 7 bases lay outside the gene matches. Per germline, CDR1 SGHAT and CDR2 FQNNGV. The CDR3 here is CASSSNDREAFF. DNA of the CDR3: TGTGCCAGCAGCTCTAACGACAGGGAGGCTTTCTTT.

The CDR3 reads CASSMIQGRNYGYTF. Here the CDR3 DNA reads TGTGCCAGTAGTATGATACAGGGGCGAAACTATGGCTACACCTTC. The genes are TRBV19 and TRBJ1-2, with 7 bases aligning to TRBD1. V lost 3 bases to trimming and J lost 2 bases; unmatched junction nucleotides: 6. Germline V CDR1 and CDR2: LNHDA, SQIVND (reference sequence). There are 15 residues in the CDR3.